A selection of T cell receptor beta chains follows, all from one sample in a study of CD8 T cells in Susac syndrome. TCRdb re-analysed the immunoSEQ multiplex PCR reads in MiXCR, keeping a single row per CDR3 protein. The sample has tens of thousands of distinct CDR3 sequences; just under 95% are singletons. Sequencing used CD8+ T cells from PBMCs. The receptors were sampled from a human donor with Susac syndrome. The CDR3 runs from the conserved cysteine through the conserved F or W. D genes are given only for firm matches. Not all rows give a size; the values are once, few, many and, for expanded clones, a class.

TRBV9	.	TRBJ2-7	.	CASSVADSSYEQYF	TGTGCCAGCAGCGTAGCGGACAGCTCCTACGAGCAGTACTTC
TRBV6-5	.	TRBJ2-2	.	CASRTGTGELFF	TGTGCCAGCAGAACGGGCACCGGGGAGCTGTTTTTT
TRBV11-2	TRBD2	TRBJ2-7	.	CASSFLSGGQYSSSYEQYF	TGTGCCAGCAGCTTCCTTAGCGGGGGGCAATATTCAAGCTCCTACGAGCAGTACTTC
TRBV3-1	.	TRBJ2-2	.	CASSYLRPLTNTGELFF	TGTGCCAGCAGCTACCTTCGACCACTAACGAACACCGGGGAGCTGTTTTTT
TRBV28	.	TRBJ1-4	.	CASRLEWGNEKLFF	TGTGCCAGCAGACTCGAATGGGGTAATGAAAAACTGTTTTTT
TRBV29-1	.	TRBJ2-2	.	CSVPRDPYTGELFF	TGCAGCGTTCCCCGGGATCCGTACACCGGGGAGCTGTTTTTT
TRBV20-1	TRBD1	TRBJ1-6	once	CSARKGTEAGSPLHF	TGCAGTGCTAGGAAAGGGACAGAAGCTGGTTCACCCCTCCACTTT
TRBV20-1	TRBD1	TRBJ1-2	once	CSALGQDVMNYGYTF	TGCAGTGCTCTTGGACAGGACGTTATGAACTATGGCTACACCTTC
TRBV9	.	TRBJ1-2	.	CASSVSSFSPTSEDGVYGYTF	TGTGCCAGCAGCGTATCTAGCTTTAGCCCCACATCCGAAGACGGCGTCTATGGCTACACCTTC
TRBV30	TRBD1	TRBJ1-2	once	CAWSVQDRVSEGYTF	TGTGCCTGGAGTGTACAGGACAGGGTGTCTGAGGGCTACACCTTC
TRBV29-1	.	TRBJ2-7	.	CSVEAGTYEQYF	TGCAGCGTTGAAGCAGGGACCTACGAGCAGTACTTC
TRBV29-1	TRBD2	TRBJ2-1	.	CSVETSGGNYNEQFF	TGCAGCGTTGAGACTAGCGGGGGCAACTACAATGAGCAGTTCTTC
TRBV20-1	TRBD1	TRBJ1-6	.	CSAKQQGASNSPLHF	TGCAGTGCAAAACAACAGGGGGCTTCGAATTCACCCCTCCACTTT
TRBV28	TRBD2	TRBJ2-1	.	CASSSPTSGGPYNEQFF	TGTGCCAGCAGTTCCCCGACTAGCGGGGGACCTTACAATGAGCAGTTCTTC
TRBV28	.	TRBJ1-6	once	CASSFEPNNSPLHF	TGTGCCAGCAGTTTTGAACCAAATAATTCACCCCTCCACTTT
TRBV28	TRBD2	TRBJ2-5	.	CASRITPGGSETQYF	TGTGCCAGCAGGATCACTCCCGGGGGGTCAGAGACCCAGTACTTC
TRBV27	TRBD1	TRBJ2-7	.	CASSLTGTGDFYEQYF	TGTGCCAGCAGTTTAACCGGGACAGGGGATTTCTACGAGCAGTACTTC
TRBV28	.	TRBJ2-2	.	CASSLLGSENTGELFF	TGTGCCAGCAGTTTGCTCGGGAGTGAGAACACCGGGGAGCTGTTTTTT
TRBV12-3/TRBV12-4	TRBD1	TRBJ1-1	.	CASKHRGGSTEAFF	TGTGCCAGCAAACACAGGGGGGGGTCCACTGAAGCTTTCTTT
TRBV5-4	TRBD2	TRBJ2-1	.	CASSLVGRGVNEQFF	TGTGCCAGCAGCTTGGTTGGGCGGGGGGTCAATGAGCAGTTCTTC
TRBV27	.	TRBJ2-2	.	CASSLSRNTGELFF	TGTGCCAGCAGTTTATCCAGGAACACCGGGGAGCTGTTTTTT
TRBV18	TRBD2	TRBJ2-5	.	CASSSSGTSGGQETQYF	TGTGCCAGCTCATCCTCCGGGACTAGCGGGGGCCAAGAGACCCAGTACTTC
TRBV7-2	.	TRBJ2-7	few	CASSTPPGRTTYEQYF	TGTGCCAGCAGCACCCCCCCGGGACGGACTACCTACGAGCAGTACTTC
TRBV11-2	.	TRBJ2-7	few	CASSTFHEQYF	TGTGCCAGCAGTACGTTCCACGAGCAGTACTTC
TRBV11-2	TRBD1	TRBJ1-4	.	CASSPREGAFRNEKLFF	TGTGCCAGCAGCCCCCGCGAGGGGGCCTTTCGTAATGAAAAACTGTTTTTT
TRBV12-3/TRBV12-4	.	TRBJ2-3	.	CASSRDRLTDTQYF	TGTGCCAGCAGTAGAGACAGACTCACAGATACGCAGTATTTT
TRBV18	TRBD1	TRBJ2-5	.	CASSLQGKQETQYF	TGTGCCAGCTCACTACAGGGGAAACAAGAGACCCAGTACTTC
TRBV9	.	TRBJ2-7	few	CASSPREGPTHEQYF	TGTGCCAGCAGCCCAAGGGAAGGCCCAACCCACGAGCAGTACTTC
TRBV19	.	TRBJ2-7	.	CASSPGEAYEQYF	TGTGCCAGTAGCCCAGGGGAGGCATACGAGCAGTACTTC
TRBV2	.	TRBJ2-5	.	CASPPVEGRSETQYF	TGTGCCAGCCCCCCAGTGGAGGGGCGATCAGAGACCCAGTACTTC
TRBV4-3	.	TRBJ2-2	.	CASSQLGGPGELFF	TGCGCCAGCAGCCAACTCGGGGGTCCTGGGGAGCTGTTTTTT
TRBV20-1	.	TRBJ2-5	.	CSARDTDQETQYF	TGCAGTGCTAGAGATACTGACCAAGAGACCCAGTACTTC
TRBV3-1	TRBD2	TRBJ2-5	once	CASSQDRAGGPQETQYF	TGTGCCAGCAGCCAAGATCGTGCGGGGGGGCCACAAGAGACCCAGTACTTC
TRBV3-1	.	TRBJ2-3	.	CASSQGGRLTTSTDTQYF	TGTGCCAGCAGCCAAGGGGGCAGACTAACGACTAGCACAGATACGCAGTATTTT
TRBV2	.	TRBJ1-1	.	CASNPGPEAFF	TGTGCCAGCAACCCTGGACCTGAAGCTTTCTTT
TRBV28	.	TRBJ2-1	.	CASSLGGGQAYNEQFF	TGTGCCAGCAGTTTAGGGGGGGGACAGGCCTACAATGAGCAGTTCTTC
TRBV20-1	.	TRBJ2-7	once	CSADRYPETYEQYF	TGCAGTGCAGACCGGTATCCCGAGACTTACGAGCAGTACTTC
TRBV6-1	.	TRBJ2-7	few	CASSPTAYEQYF	TGTGCCAGCAGCCCCACCGCCTACGAGCAGTACTTC
TRBV4-3	TRBD1	TRBJ1-2	.	CASSQDTGGGYGYTF	TGCGCCAGCAGCCAAGACACAGGGGGCGGCTATGGCTACACCTTC
TRBV11-2	.	TRBJ2-1	.	CASSLGEGAFRSSYNEQFF	TGTGCCAGCAGCTTAGGTGAGGGAGCCTTTCGAAGCTCCTACAATGAGCAGTTCTTC
TRBV4-3	.	TRBJ2-2	.	CASSRFSELNTGELFF	TGCGCCAGCAGCCGTTTCTCCGAACTTAACACCGGGGAGCTGTTTTTT
TRBV12-3/TRBV12-4	TRBD1	TRBJ1-1	.	CASSIYGTGYMNTEAFF	TGTGCCAGCAGTATTTACGGGACAGGGTACATGAACACTGAAGCTTTCTTT
TRBV12-3/TRBV12-4	.	TRBJ2-5	once	CASSSTEQETQYF	TGTGCCAGCAGTTCGACGGAACAAGAGACCCAGTACTTC